The 26 T cell receptor beta chains reported below all come from one sample, sequenced in a study of shared clonotypes between healthy human individuals. Sequencing used immunoSEQ multiplex PCR; TCRdb keeps in-frame clones, though not all of them. This sample has more than 850,000 clones; roughly 74% occur once, and the top ten carry about 0.52%. Sequences were obtained from memory CD4+ T cells from PBMCs. The sample's subset: CD45RA-negative fraction. The receptor source for this set is a man between 18 and 29 years old in good health. Some clones in this sample may be carry-over from other donors' samples.

In regard to this clone: This CDR3 is also generated by other DNA sequences in the sample. V is TRBV2 and J is TRBJ2-3; 9 bases fit TRBD2. Germline V gene lookup returns CDR1 SNHLY and CDR2 FYNNEI. Trimming cost V 4 bases and J 3 bases; bases outside gene matches: 5. This CDR3 has 15 residues. The CDR3 nucleotides read TGTGCCAGCAGTGGGCTAGCGGGAAGGACAGATACGCAGTATTTT. Amino acid sequence: CASSGLAGRTDTQYF.

V and J are TRBV7-9 and TRBJ2-7; 9 bases match TRBD1. Germline CDR1 SEHNR, CDR2 FQNEAQ (reference sequence). J gave up 2 bases and V 5 bases, and 7 bases lay outside the gene matches. The length of the CDR3 is 15 residues. The CDR3 nucleotides read TGTGCCAGCAGCCGAATACGGACAGGGGCCTACGAGCAGTACTTC. Amino acids: CASSRIRTGAYEQYF.

V usage is TRBV28 and J usage is TRBJ2-6, with a tentative D call TRBD1 (7 bases). CDR1 and CDR2 from the germline V gene are MDHEN and SYDVKM. With 1 base removed from V and 2 bases from J, the gap between germline ends came to 12 bases. The CDR3 covers 17 residues. CDR3 nucleotide sequence: TGTGCCAGCAGTTTATTTGGAGGGGGCGCTGGGGCCAACGTCCTGACTTTC. It specifies CASSLFGGGAGANVLTF.

The chain couples TRBV5-4 to TRBJ2-7, with TRBD2 matching 9 bases. V was pared by 0 bases and J by 6 bases, with 10 bases of the junction left unmatched. The CDR3 contains 16 residues. Germline lookup yields CDR1 SGHNT and CDR2 YYREEE (reference sequence). The DNA for the CDR3 is TGTGCCAGCAGCTTGGTCTCCAGCGGGAGGTCTGCCGAGCAGTACTTC. It yields the protein CASSLVSSGRSAEQYF.

The chain carries TRBV28 and TRBJ2-5, with D hard to call. This CDR3 contains 14 residues. Germline loops: CDR1 MDHEN, CDR2 SYDVKM. Trimming took 3 bases from V and 4 from J, leaving 12 bases between them. The DNA for the CDR3 is TGTGCCAGCAGTTTGGGCGGTTTTGGAGAGACCCAGTACTTC. It is translated as CASSLGGFGETQYF.

The chain couples TRBV9 to TRBJ2-3, with a weak D call TRBD1 (7 bases). CDR1 is SGDLS, CDR2 YYNGEE, per germline. V dropped 3 bases and J dropped 2 bases, with 16 bases sitting between them. The CDR3 consists of 16 residues. CDR3 amino acids: CASSAMTGTFTDTQYF. The CDR3, as DNA: TGTGCCAGCAGCGCTATGACAGGGACTTTCACAGATACGCAGTATTTT.

The chain joins TRBV4-1 to TRBJ2-5; D ambiguous. The germline V gene encodes CDR1 MGHRA and CDR2 YSYEKL. Trimming left V 1 base short and J 4 bases short, with 7 bases between. The CDR3 contains 13 residues. The CDR3 sequence: CASSQVEVETQYF. Here the CDR3 DNA reads TGCGCCAGCAGCCAAGTAGAAGTAGAGACCCAGTACTTC.

About this clone itself: Distinct nucleotide sequences in the sample also encode this CDR3. The rearrangement links TRBV18 to TRBJ1-5; D remains unclear. The CDR3 has 14 residues. Trimming removed 3 bases at V and 0 bases at J, with 6 bases between. Germline CDR1 KGHSH, CDR2 LQKENI. In DNA form, the CDR3 reads TGTGCCAGCTCACCGCAGAATAGCAATCAGCCCCAGCATTTT. It yields the protein CASSPQNSNQPQHF.

The genes are TRBV4-2 and TRBJ2-5; weak D call: TRBD2 (7 bases). There are 15 residues in the CDR3. CDR1 LGHNA and CDR2 YNFKEQ come from the germline V gene. Trimming shortened V by 0 bases and J by 6 bases, and 14 bases separated the two germline ends. This chain's CDR3 is CASSQDGAGAKTQYF. CDR3 DNA: TGTGCCAGCAGCCAAGACGGGGCGGGGGCAAAGACCCAGTACTTC.

The chain joins TRBV11-1 to TRBJ2-3; maybe TRBD2 (5 bases). Germline V gene data show CDR1 as SGHAT and CDR2 as FQDESV (reference sequence). This CDR3 is 15 amino acids long. V dropped 7 bases and J dropped 8 bases, with 22 bases sitting between them. The CDR3 sequence: CASTPSPGGPATQYF. DNA of the CDR3: TGTGCCAGCACCCCTAGCCCCGGCGGCCCGGCTACGCAGTATTTT.

This chain links TRBV18 with TRBJ1-1; possible D gene TRBD1, 6 bases. Deletions cut 3 bases from V and 3 bases from J, with 14 bases between. Germline values: CDR1 KGHSH, CDR2 LQKENI. The CDR3 covers 15 residues. CDR3 protein: CASSPMTGLDTEAFF. DNA for the CDR3: TGTGCCAGCTCACCCATGACAGGCCTGGACACTGAAGCTTTCTTT.

V is TRBV6-1 and J is TRBJ1-1, with a possible D match to TRBD1 (5 bases). The germline V gene encodes CDR1 MNHNS and CDR2 SASEGT. The V end was cut by 4 bases, the J end by 2 bases, with 8 bases between. The CDR3 has 13 amino acids. The CDR3, as DNA: TGTGCCAGCAGTGTAAGGGGTAACACTGAAGCTTTCTTT. This sequence encodes CASSVRGNTEAFF.

Worth noting for this clone: Other DNA sequences within the sample encode an identical CDR3. The J gene is TRBJ2-1, the V gene TRBV11-2; D uncertain. The CDR3 spans 11 residues. Germline loops: CDR1 SGHAT, CDR2 FQNNGV. Trimming removed 6 bases at V and 7 bases at J, with 7 bases between. CDR3: CASSPQNEQFF. The CDR3 coding sequence is TGTGCCAGCAGTCCCCAAAATGAGCAGTTCTTC.

This clone was picked up many times. This CDR3 is also generated by other DNA sequences in the sample. The chain recombines TRBV5-6 with TRBJ2-6; D is undetermined. Germline V gene sequence: CDR1 SGHDT, CDR2 YYEEEE. The CDR3 spans 15 residues. V lost 0 bases, J lost 1 base, and 5 bases lay in between. The DNA of the CDR3 is TGTGCCAGCAGCTTGGGGCGGTCTGGGGCCAACGTCCTGACTTTC. The encoded protein is CASSLGRSGANVLTF.

This clone was picked up a small number of times. This chain connects TRBV9 to TRBJ1-2, with 7 bases identical to TRBD1. The CDR3 consists of 14 residues. Trimming cost V 3 bases and J 5 bases; bases outside gene matches: 7. The V gene's germline CDR1 is SGDLS and CDR2 YYNGEE. The CDR3 DNA follows: TGTGCCAGCAGCGCCTCGACAGGGAGTTATGGCTACACCTTC. It encodes CASSASTGSYGYTF.

To note about this clone: The junction and the germline gene differ at one end; a read error may be behind it. J is TRBJ1-4 and V is TRBV5-4, with D possibly matching TRBD1 (5 bases). The CDR3 covers 15 residues. Germline V gives CDR1 SGHNT, CDR2 YYREEE (reference sequence). The CDR3 DNA follows: TGTGCCGGCAGCCGGGGAGGGGCAGAAAATGAAAAACTGTTTTTT. The encoded protein is CAGSRGGAENEKLFF.

As to this clone: A far larger clone is a single base away, which makes a read error likely. The V call is TRBV18, the J call TRBJ2-1; TRBD2 aligns across 13 bases. Germline CDR1 and CDR2: KGHSH and LQKENI. V lost 5 bases to trimming and J lost 5 bases; unmatched junction nucleotides: 3. This CDR3 is 15 amino acids long. In DNA, the CDR3 is TGTGCCAGCTCATTCGGACTAGCGGGAGACAATGAGCAGTTCTTC. It encodes CASSFGLAGDNEQFF.

There are a few counts of this clone. This specimen includes other DNA sequences encoding the same CDR3. The rearrangement links TRBV5-1 to TRBJ2-3, with unresolved D. Trimming removed 4 bases from V and 2 bases from J, with 11 bases in between. CDR1 SGHRS and CDR2 YFSETQ come from the germline V gene. The CDR3 length is 14 residues. In DNA form, the CDR3 reads TGCGCCAGCAGCCCGGACCCCAACACAGATACGCAGTATTTT. Residues: CASSPDPNTDTQYF.

V is TRBV15 and J is TRBJ2-1; D not certain. Germline V gives CDR1 LNHNV, CDR2 YYDKDF (reference sequence). This CDR3 region has 12 residues. V was clipped by 1 base and J by 10 bases, with 8 bases between them. This CDR3 is CATSRAKSEQFF. The CDR3 DNA reads as TGTGCCACCAGCAGAGCTAAGAGCGAGCAGTTCTTC. Filled out from reference TRBV15 and TRBJ2-1, the complete variable domain reads DAMVIQNPRYQVTQFGKPVTLSCSQTLNHNVMYWYQQKSSQAPKLLFHYYDKDFNNEADTPDNFQSRRPNTSFCFLDIRSPGLGDTAMYLCATSRAKSEQFFGPGTRLTVL.

The V and J genes are TRBV5-1 and TRBJ2-1; 13 bases agree with TRBD2. CDR1 is SGHRS, CDR2 YFSETQ, per germline. J gave up 10 bases and V 0 bases, and 13 bases lay outside the gene matches. The CDR3 consists of 18 residues. CDR3 coding DNA: TGCGCCAGCAGCTTGGCAGGAGGGACTAGCGGGGCTTGGGCGGAGCAGTTCTTC. Its translation: CASSLAGGTSGAWAEQFF.

This chain joins TRBV13 and TRBJ1-5; the D is unclear. CDR3 length: 16 residues. The V gene's germline CDR1 is PRHDT and CDR2 FYEKMQ (reference sequence). The V end was cut by 3 bases, the J end by 2 bases, with 14 bases between. The CDR3 region has the DNA TGTGCCAGCAGCTTCTTTATACGGGTCCGCAATCAGCCCCAGCATTTT. As protein: CASSFFIRVRNQPQHF.

The chain employs TRBV28 and TRBJ2-3; TRBD2 matches at 10 bases. Losses at the gene ends were 6 bases for V and 0 bases for J; bases not matched to a gene: 6. This CDR3 has 16 residues. The germline gives CDR1 MDHEN, CDR2 SYDVKM. This CDR3 reads CASSPSGRASTDTQYF. CDR3 DNA sequence: TGTGCCAGCAGCCCGAGCGGGAGGGCTAGCACAGATACGCAGTATTTT.

V usage is TRBV19 and J usage is TRBJ2-5, with D maybe TRBD1 (6 bases). Per germline, CDR1 LNHDA and CDR2 SQIVND (reference sequence). Trimming stripped 4 bases from V and 5 bases from J, with 14 bases between. The CDR3 covers 14 residues. The CDR3 nucleotides are TGTGCCAGTAGTAAAAACCAGGGGTGGGAGACCCAGTACTTC. Amino acid sequence: CASSKNQGWETQYF. The whole variable domain, filled in from reference TRBV19 and TRBJ2-5, reads DGGITQSPKYLFRKEGQNVTLSCEQNLNHDAMYWYRQDPGQGLRLIYYSQIVNDFQKGDIAEGYSVSREKKESFPLTVTSAQKNPTAFYLCASSKNQGWETQYFGPGTRLLVL.

The chain joins TRBV6-1 to TRBJ1-1; D not certain. CDR1 is MNHNS, CDR2 SASEGT, per germline. The CDR3 extends over 14 amino acids. The V gene lost 6 bases and the J gene lost 0 bases, with 11 bases spanning the gap. The CDR3 is CASRWGGMNTEAFF. CDR3 in DNA: TGTGCCAGCAGATGGGGAGGGATGAACACTGAAGCTTTCTTT.

The J gene is TRBJ1-2, the V gene TRBV27; 8 nucleotides agree with TRBD1. Germline trimming cut 6 bases from V and 0 bases from J; bases unmatched to any gene: 6. The length of the CDR3 is 15 residues. Germline V lookup: CDR1 MNHEY, CDR2 SMNVEV (reference sequence). This CDR3 reads CASSEQGGANYGYTF. CDR3 DNA sequence: TGTGCCAGCAGCGAACAGGGGGGAGCTAACTATGGCTACACCTTC.

In this sample, this clone turned up a few times. The chain uses TRBV9 and TRBJ1-2, with 7 bases lining up with TRBD1. Germline lookup yields CDR1 SGDLS and CDR2 YYNGEE. Losses at the gene ends were 5 bases for V and 4 bases for J; bases not matched to a gene: 2. The CDR3 is made up of 12 amino acids. CDR3 DNA: TGTGCCAGCAGGAGGACAGGCTATGGCTACACCTTC. Amino acid sequence: CASRRTGYGYTF.